The 13 T cell receptor beta chains reported below all come from one sample, sequenced in a study of blood T cell repertoires in COVID-19. Sequenced by immunoSEQ multiplex PCR; TCRdb stores in-frame clones only, minus some. The repertoire consists of 360,000 or so clones, with around four fifths occurring once and the leading ten covering about 5%. The sample taken for sequencing was PBMCs or T cells enriched from blood (not recorded which). The receptors shown here come from a woman aged 45-60 years who had recovered from COVID-19.

The chain joins TRBV27 to TRBJ1-5; D possibly corresponds to TRBD1 (5 bases). The CDR3 runs to 15 residues. Germline V CDR1 and CDR2: MNHEY, SMNVEV (reference sequence). V was clipped by 2 bases and J by 6 bases, with 14 bases between them. DNA for the CDR3: TGTGCCAGCAGTTTACGTCGGGGGGGAGGTCAGCCCCAGCATTTT. Translated: CASSLRRGGGQPQHF.

The V call is TRBV12-3 or TRBV12-4, the J call TRBJ1-4, with a tentative D call TRBD1 (5 bases). The CDR3 covers 13 residues. V was cut by 2 bases and J by 7 bases, with 8 bases left in between. CDR3 loop: CASSLSTVEKLFF. The DNA for the CDR3 is TGTGCCAGCAGTTTATCGACAGTTGAAAAACTGTTTTTT.

V usage is TRBV30 and J usage is TRBJ1-1; D not certain. Germline values: CDR1 GTSNPN, CDR2 SVGIG (reference sequence). Trimming removed 4 bases from V and 5 bases from J, with 26 bases in between. CDR3 length equals 17 residues. This CDR3 is CAWTKNPGSLRYTEAFF. DNA for the CDR3: TGTGCCTGGACAAAGAATCCGGGATCACTTCGATATACTGAAGCTTTCTTT.

In this sample, this clone turned up a few times. The chain links TRBV3-1 (or the pseudogene TRBV3-2) to TRBJ1-2; TRBD1 agrees at 10 bases. CDR1 LGHDT and CDR2 YNNKEL come from the germline V gene (reference sequence). This CDR3 is 15 amino acids long. The trim removed 4 bases at V and 2 bases at J, leaving 4 bases unmatched. The CDR3 sequence is CASSRPGQGNYGYTF. CDR3 nucleotides: TGTGCCAGCAGCCGACCGGGACAGGGGAACTATGGCTACACCTTC.

J is TRBJ1-1 and V is TRBV5-5; D ambiguous. Germline CDR1 SGHKS, CDR2 YYEKEE (reference sequence). This CDR3 comprises 13 residues. V lost 4 bases, J lost 1 base, and 8 bases lay in between. The CDR3 nucleotides read TGTGCCAGCAGCCCCCCTAGGAACACTGAAGCTTTCTTT. It codes for CASSPPRNTEAFF.

This clone was recorded once. This chain uses TRBV10-2 with TRBJ1-2; no firm D call. The V end was cut by 8 bases, the J end by 3 bases, with 13 bases between. The germline gives CDR1 WSHSY, CDR2 SAAADI. This CDR3 spans 13 amino acids. This CDR3 reads CASRDAGYYGYTF. The CDR3 DNA is TGCGCCAGCCGAGACGCGGGCTACTATGGCTACACCTTC.

CDR3 protein: CASSLLGLAGGPNEQFF. CDR3 nucleotides: TGTGCCAGCAGTTTACTCGGACTAGCGGGAGGCCCCAATGAGCAGTTCTTC. The chain is built from TRBV28 and TRBJ2-1; 14 bases align to TRBD2. CDR1 is MDHEN, CDR2 SYDVKM, per germline. J lost 6 bases, V lost 2 bases, and 6 bases had no gene match. The CDR3 is 17 amino acids.

The J gene is TRBJ1-5, the V gene TRBV6-6; D gene uncertain. Per the germline V gene, CDR1 is MNHNY and CDR2 is SVGAGI (reference sequence). Deletions cut 7 bases from V and 6 bases from J, with 16 bases between. This CDR3 is 14 amino acids long. The CDR3 spells CASKEGRESQPQHF. The CDR3 DNA sequence: TGTGCCAGCAAAGAAGGGAGGGAAAGTCAGCCCCAGCATTTT.

The chain is built from TRBV5-6 and TRBJ2-5; possibly TRBD2 for D (6 bases). This CDR3 is built from 16 residues. CDR1 and CDR2 from the germline V gene are SGHDT and YYEEEE. V gave up 2 bases and J gave up 2 bases, with 16 bases separating them. CDR3 DNA sequence: TGTGCCAGCAGCTTTGGGCTAGCGAGCGTACAAGAGACCCAGTACTTC. It codes for CASSFGLASVQETQYF. Full variable domain (remainder filled in from reference TRBV5-6 and TRBJ2-5): DAGVTQSPTHLIKTRGQQVTLRCSPKSGHDTVSWYQQALGQGPQFIFQYYEEEERQRGNFPDRFSGHQFPNYSSELNVNALLLGDSALYLCASSFGLASVQETQYFGPGTRLLVL.

Many counts were recorded for this clone. The J gene is TRBJ2-7, the V gene TRBV2; possibly TRBD1 for D (5 bases). CDR3 length equals 12 residues. The V gene's germline CDR1 is SNHLY and CDR2 FYNNEI. The CDR3: CAFSDSSYEQYF. For the CDR3, the DNA is TGTGCTTTCTCCGACAGCTCCTACGAGCAGTACTTC.

The chain combines TRBV3-1 (or the pseudogene TRBV3-2) with TRBJ2-6; 9 nucleotides agree with TRBD1. Per the germline V gene, CDR1 is LGHDT and CDR2 is YNNKEL (reference sequence). The length of the CDR3 is 18 residues. The ends lost 4 bases at V and 0 bases at J; junction bases unmatched: 7. CDR3 protein: CASSRTQGADSGANVLTF. The DNA of the CDR3 is TGTGCCAGCAGCCGGACACAGGGGGCGGACTCTGGGGCCAACGTCCTGACTTTC.

The V call is TRBV27, the J call TRBJ2-2; TRBD2 matches 10 bases. The germline V gene has CDR1 MNHEY and CDR2 SMNVEV (reference sequence). This CDR3 has 18 residues. The ends lost 5 bases at V and 6 bases at J; junction bases unmatched: 15. The CDR3 spells CASSPHLWTSGLAGELFF. In nucleotides, the CDR3 is TGTGCCAGCAGTCCACACCTCTGGACTAGCGGCCTGGCCGGGGAGCTGTTTTTT.

V gene TRBV7-2 combines with J gene TRBJ2-5; D possibly corresponds to TRBD1 (6 bases). CDR3 length equals 14 residues. V was cut by 3 bases and J by 4 bases, with 12 bases left in between. Germline V gene lookup returns CDR1 SGHTA and CDR2 FQGNSA. This CDR3 is CASSLGPDRETQYF. The DNA of the CDR3 is TGTGCCAGCAGCTTGGGGCCGGACAGAGAGACCCAGTACTTC.